Listed below are T cell receptor beta chains from one sample, sequenced in a study of blood T cell repertoires in COVID-19. Sequencing was performed with immunoSEQ multiplex PCR; in TCRdb, only in-frame clones are kept and a portion is missing. Altogether more than 200,000 clones are present, 80% to 90% being singletons, with the ten largest covering under 1.5%. Sequenced input: peripheral blood. All receptors derive from a man of 80 years or more with acute or convalescent COVID-19. The CDR3 runs from the conserved cysteine through the conserved F or W. The D gene is left open where the match is weak. The size of a clone is reported for some rows only, either as once, few or many, or as a class for expanded clones.

TRBV6-2/TRBV6-3	.	TRBJ2-7	.	TGTGCCAGCAGTTACTCGACTGGGGGGAGCTCCTACGAGCAGTACTTC	CASSYSTGGSSYEQYF
TRBV5-1	.	TRBJ2-7	.	TGCGCCAGCAGCGTGGATGGTGGGGGGTCCTACGAGCAGTACTTC	CASSVDGGGSYEQYF
TRBV28	.	TRBJ2-6	.	TGTGCCAGCAGCCGGCGGGCGACTGGGGCCAACGTCCTGACTTTC	CASSRRATGANVLTF
TRBV2	TRBD1	TRBJ1-2	.	TGTGCCAGCAGGTCGGGACAGGGGTTTAACTATGGCTACACCTTC	CASRSGQGFNYGYTF
TRBV6-5	TRBD1	TRBJ2-1	.	TGTGCCAGCAGTCCCCCGGGACAGGCCGACAATGAGCAGTTCTTC	CASSPPGQADNEQFF
TRBV11-3	TRBD2	TRBJ2-1	.	TGTGCCAGCAGCCCCGGACTAGCCTACAATGAGCAGTTCTTC	CASSPGLAYNEQFF
TRBV25-1	TRBD1	TRBJ1-5	.	TGTGCCAGCAGCACGACAGGGGGCAATCAGCCCCAGCATTTT	CASSTTGGNQPQHF
TRBV2	.	TRBJ1-5	.	TGTGCCAGCAGTGGTACAGGGAACCAGCCCCAGCATTTT	CASSGTGNQPQHF
TRBV9	TRBD1	TRBJ2-7	.	TGTGCCAGCAGCCCCACAGGGGGGAGCTACGAGCAGTACTTC	CASSPTGGSYEQYF
TRBV7-9	.	TRBJ2-7	few	TGTGCCAGCAGCTTAGGTGGCAGGGAATCCTACGAGCAGTACTTC	CASSLGGRESYEQYF
TRBV6-2/TRBV6-3	.	TRBJ1-4	.	TGTGCCAGCAGTTACCGGCAGGGGCGCAATGAAAAACTGTTTTTT	CASSYRQGRNEKLFF
TRBV7-2	.	TRBJ1-1	.	TGTGCCAGCAGCCGAGGTACGCCTGAAGCTTTCTTT	CASSRGTPEAFF
TRBV28	.	TRBJ2-3	.	TGTGCCAGCAGTTTTAGGGGACACGGGGCCCAAGCTACGCAGTATTTT	CASSFRGHGAQATQYF
TRBV5-5	TRBD1	TRBJ2-7	.	TGTGCCAGCAGCTTGGTTCGGACAGGGTCCTACGAGCAGTACTTC	CASSLVRTGSYEQYF
TRBV12-2	.	TRBJ2-2	.	TGTGCAAGTCGCTTTAAGCGGATCGCGAACACCGGGGAGCTGTTTTTT	CASRFKRIANTGELFF
TRBV20-1	.	TRBJ1-2	few	TGCAGTGCTGAAACAGGGTTGGGCTACACCTTC	CSAETGLGYTF
TRBV4-1	.	TRBJ1-6	.	TGCGCCAGCAGCCAAGACCCAGACAGAAGTTACTCACCCCTCCACTTT	CASSQDPDRSYSPLHF
TRBV3-1/TRBV3-2	TRBD1	TRBJ2-7	.	TGTGCCAGCAGCCAAGCCCAGGGACAGGGAAGGTCCTACGAGCAGTACTTC	CASSQAQGQGRSYEQYF
TRBV7-9	TRBD1	TRBJ1-5	.	TGTGCCAGCAGCTTAGGACAGGGACGATATCAGCCCCAGCATTTT	CASSLGQGRYQPQHF
TRBV19	.	TRBJ1-6	.	TGTGCCACCAGTTTCTCCTATAATTCACCCCTCCACTTT	CATSFSYNSPLHF
TRBV5-1	.	TRBJ1-5	.	TGCGCCAGCAGCTTGGTGGGCGATAGCAATCAGCCCCAGCATTTT	CASSLVGDSNQPQHF
TRBV4-2	TRBD1	TRBJ1-1	few	TGTGCCAGCAGCGGTCGGACAGGTGGGACTGAAGCTTTCTTT	CASSGRTGGTEAFF
TRBV28	TRBD2	TRBJ2-1	.	TGTGCCAGCAGTCCCCGGGAAGCGGGAGGACGCAATGAGCAGTTCTTC	CASSPREAGGRNEQFF
TRBV29-1	.	TRBJ1-4	.	TGCAGCGTTGAAATGGGGGCGGAAAAACTGTTTTTT	CSVEMGAEKLFF
TRBV3-1/TRBV3-2	.	TRBJ1-2	few	TGTGCCAGCACCCCAGGGACTGGGCTCACCTTC	CASTPGTGLTF
TRBV27	.	TRBJ1-5	once	TGTGCCAGCAGTCCCTATTATGGGGGGACGGACTACAATCAGCCCCAGCATTTT	CASSPYYGGTDYNQPQHF
TRBV9	TRBD1	TRBJ2-5	.	TGTGCCAGCAGCGTAGAGGGACAGTGGGGGGAGACCCAGTACTTC	CASSVEGQWGETQYF
TRBV9	TRBD1	TRBJ1-4	.	TGTGCCAGCAGCATGGGGGGACAGGGGAGTGAAAAACTGTTTTTT	CASSMGGQGSEKLFF
TRBV7-9	TRBD1	TRBJ1-4	.	TGTGCCAGCAGCTCTACAGGGGGCCGCAATGAAAAACTGTTTTTT	CASSSTGGRNEKLFF
TRBV7-2	TRBD2	TRBJ2-3	.	TGTGCCAGCAGCAAACCTACTAGCGGGGGCACAGATACGCAGTATTTT	CASSKPTSGGTDTQYF
TRBV4-1	TRBD2	TRBJ2-7	many	TGCGCCAGCAGCCAAGGGACCGGGAGGGCCTCCGAGCAGTACTTC	CASSQGTGRASEQYF
TRBV19	.	TRBJ2-3	.	TGTGCCAGTGGACTTACTGGCACAGATACGCAGTATTTT	CASGLTGTDTQYF
TRBV11-2	TRBD1	TRBJ2-1	.	TGTGCCAGCAGCAAGGGGACAGCCGGTGCTGAGCAGTTCTTC	CASSKGTAGAEQFF
TRBV7-8	TRBD1	TRBJ2-1	once	TGTGCCAGCAGACTCCGGGACAGGGTAGGTGATGAGCAGTTCTTC	CASRLRDRVGDEQFF
TRBV19	TRBD2	TRBJ2-7	once	TGTGCCAGTAGCCAAATAAAATCCGGGACTAGCGGGAGAACCGAGCAGTACTTC	CASSQIKSGTSGRTEQYF
TRBV4-2	TRBD1	TRBJ1-4	.	TGTGCCAGCAGCCAGCCCCGACAGGGGGCTAATGAAAAACTGTTTTTT	CASSQPRQGANEKLFF
TRBV5-1	.	TRBJ2-3	.	TGCGCCAGCAGCTTGTCCTCGGCGGGAACAGTCGATACGCAGTATTTT	CASSLSSAGTVDTQYF
TRBV27	.	TRBJ2-2	.	TGTGCCAGCAGTCCCACTGGGCACTCCGGGGAGCTGTTTTTT	CASSPTGHSGELFF
TRBV29-1	.	TRBJ1-2	.	TGCAGCGTTGGTGACAACATCTATGGCTACACCTTC	CSVGDNIYGYTF
TRBV7-3	.	TRBJ2-3	.	TGTGCCAGCAGCCCAGCGGCTATCACAGATACGCAGTATTTT	CASSPAAITDTQYF
TRBV7-7	.	TRBJ2-2	.	TGTGCCAGCAGCTCCTCAGGGACTCCCAACACCGGGGAGCTGTTTTTT	CASSSSGTPNTGELFF
TRBV7-9	.	TRBJ2-1	.	TGTGCCAGCAGCTTAGCCAGTTACAATGAGCAGTTCTTC	CASSLASYNEQFF
TRBV14	.	TRBJ1-3	.	TGTGCCAGCAGCCAGAAGGAGGCGTCATACCCTCGGACCAGCTCTGGAAACACCATATATTTT	CASSQKEASYPRTSSGNTIYF
TRBV12-3/TRBV12-4	.	TRBJ1-1	.	TGTGCCAGCAGTTTTTCAGGGAACACTGAAGCTTTCTTT	CASSFSGNTEAFF
TRBV5-1	.	TRBJ2-6	.	TGCGCCAGCAGCCCTCGACAGGCTGGGGCCAACGTCCTGACTTTC	CASSPRQAGANVLTF
TRBV19	.	TRBJ2-3	once	TGTGCCAGTAGTGCCGGGACTGCAATAGATACGCAGTATTTT	CASSAGTAIDTQYF